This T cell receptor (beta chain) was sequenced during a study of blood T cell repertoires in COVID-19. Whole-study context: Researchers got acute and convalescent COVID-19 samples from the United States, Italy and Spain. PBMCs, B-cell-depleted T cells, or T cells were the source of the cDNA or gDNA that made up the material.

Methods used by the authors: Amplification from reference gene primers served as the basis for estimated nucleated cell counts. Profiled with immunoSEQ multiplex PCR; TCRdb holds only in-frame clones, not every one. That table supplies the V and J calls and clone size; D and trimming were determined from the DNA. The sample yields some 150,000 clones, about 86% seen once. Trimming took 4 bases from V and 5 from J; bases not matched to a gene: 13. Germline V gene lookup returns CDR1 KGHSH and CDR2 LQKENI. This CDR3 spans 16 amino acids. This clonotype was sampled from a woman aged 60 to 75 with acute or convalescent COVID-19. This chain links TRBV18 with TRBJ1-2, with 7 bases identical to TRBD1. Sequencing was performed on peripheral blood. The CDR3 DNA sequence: TGTGCCAGCTCACGGTTAGACATCCCGGGACAGTATGGCTACACCTTC. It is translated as CASSRLDIPGQYGYTF.